The 18 T cell receptor beta chains below were found in one sample sequenced in a study of coeliac disease. This table comes from immunoSEQ multiplex PCR, and its TCRdb copy is limited to in-frame clones, with some not included. The sample records 5,400 or so clones, 50% to 70% being singletons. Material for sequencing was intraepithelial lymphocytes from the gut. These receptors were obtained from a woman between 25 and 40 years old with active celiac disease.

The chain joins TRBV6-5 to TRBJ1-1, with D possibly TRBD1 on 5 matching bases. Trimming stripped 2 bases from V and 0 bases from J, with 7 bases between. Germline V lookup: CDR1 MNHEY, CDR2 SVGAGI. The CDR3 totals 14 residues. The CDR3 DNA reads TGTGCCAGCAGTTACGGAGGGGTGAACACTGAAGCTTTCTTT. Amino acids: CASSYGGVNTEAFF.

This sequence joins TRBV2 and TRBJ1-1, with D perhaps matching TRBD1 (5 bases). CDR3 size: 12 residues. Germline V gene sequence: CDR1 SNHLY, CDR2 FYNNEI. V lost 5 bases, J lost 10 bases, and 14 bases lay in between. The CDR3 region is CASSPLFGGAFF. The CDR3 nucleotides are TGTGCCAGCAGTCCACTATTCGGGGGAGCTTTCTTT.

The chain employs TRBV5-1 and TRBJ2-5; 8 nucleotides line up with TRBD1. CDR3 length: 17 residues. With 4 bases clipped from V and 1 base from J, the junction kept 12 bases outside the gene matches. Looked up from germline, CDR1 is SGHRS and CDR2 is YFSETQ. As DNA, the CDR3 is TGCGCCAGCAGCATTACAGGGACAGGAAAACTCCAAGAGACCCAGTACTTC. It yields the protein CASSITGTGKLQETQYF.

J is TRBJ2-1 and V is TRBV2; 8 nucleotides agree with TRBD1. Per germline, CDR1 SNHLY and CDR2 FYNNEI. The CDR3 length is 13 residues. The trim removed 5 bases at V and 10 bases at J, leaving 7 bases unmatched. The CDR3 reads CASSTQQGEEQFF. The CDR3, as DNA: TGTGCCAGCAGTACCCAACAGGGGGAGGAGCAGTTCTTC.

The chain joins TRBV7-6 to TRBJ2-7; the D gene is possibly TRBD1 (6 bases). Between the trimmed V and J ends, which lost 1 base and 8 bases, there was a span of 12 bases. The CDR3 contains 13 residues. The germline V gene encodes CDR1 SGHVS and CDR2 FNYEAQ. The CDR3 sequence is CASSLGQEPKQYF. The CDR3 region has the DNA TGTGCCAGCAGCTTAGGACAGGAGCCGAAGCAGTACTTC. The full variable domain, its missing parts supplied by reference TRBV7-6 and TRBJ2-7, is GAGVSQSPRYKVTKRGQDVALRCDPISGHVSLYWYRQALGQGPEFLTYFNYEAQQDKSGLPNDRFSAERPEGSISTLTIQRTEQRDSAMYRCASSLGQEPKQYFGPGTRLTVT.

This clone was picked up a small number of times. The chain has TRBV11-2 and TRBJ1-4, with D hard to call. With 3 bases removed from V and 9 bases from J, the gap between germline ends came to 14 bases. Germline V gene data show CDR1 as SGHAT and CDR2 as FQNNGV. CDR3 length: 14 amino acids. The CDR3 spells CASSFLAGEKKLFF. The CDR3 DNA is TGTGCCAGCAGCTTCCTTGCCGGGGAGAAAAAACTGTTTTTT.

This sequence joins TRBV7-3 and TRBJ2-7; D may be TRBD1 (5 bases). The germline CDR1 and CDR2 sequences are SGHTA and FQGTGA. The CDR3 length is 13 residues. V was pared by 6 bases and J by 6 bases, with 15 bases between. CDR3 residues: CASSIDQGSEQYF. The CDR3 DNA sequence: TGTGCCAGCAGTATAGACCAGGGTAGCGAGCAGTACTTC.

This clone was observed a few times. J is TRBJ1-5 and V is TRBV18; tentative D call: TRBD1 (5 bases). CDR1 and CDR2 (germline): KGHSH, LQKENI. This CDR3 spans 16 amino acids. V was trimmed by 5 bases and J by 0 bases, leaving 14 bases between them. Here the CDR3 DNA reads TGTGCCAGCTCATCAGACAGCTACTATAGCAATCAGCCCCAGCATTTT. Translated: CASSSDSYYSNQPQHF. Together with reference TRBV18 and TRBJ1-5, the CDR3 gives the full variable domain: NAGVMQNPRHLVRRRGQEARLRCSPMKGHSHVYWYRQLPEEGLKFMVYLQKENIIDESGMPKERFSAEFPKEGPSILRIQQVVRGDSAAYFCASSSDSYYSNQPQHFGDGTRLSIL.

The rearrangement joins TRBV6-1 to TRBJ1-1; D perhaps matches TRBD1 (6 bases). The CDR3 runs 14 residues. The germline gives CDR1 MNHNS, CDR2 SASEGT. Trimming removed 1 base at V and 1 base at J, with 7 bases between. The CDR3: CASSEEGGNTEAFF. For the CDR3, the DNA is TGTGCCAGCAGTGAAGAAGGGGGGAACACTGAAGCTTTCTTT.

In its sample, this clone was seen once. The junction does not match germline at one end; this may be a read error. The chain links TRBV6-1 to TRBJ2-5, with D perhaps matching TRBD2 (5 bases). CDR1 and CDR2 from the germline V gene are MNHNS and SASEGT. The CDR3 is 15 residues long. The CDR3 DNA reads TGTGCCAGCAGTGAAGCTAGAGAGGGCTGGGAGATCCAGTACTTC. This gives the protein CASSEAREGWEIQYF.

J is TRBJ2-7 and V is TRBV4-2; 9 nucleotides line up with TRBD2. The CDR3 is 19 residues long. With 1 base clipped from V and 3 bases from J, the junction kept 16 bases outside the gene matches. CDR1 and CDR2 from the germline V gene are LGHNA and YNFKEQ. CDR3 sequence: CASSQGFEAGGGAFYEQYF. As DNA, the CDR3 is TGTGCCAGCAGCCAAGGGTTTGAGGCTGGCGGGGGGGCCTTCTACGAGCAGTACTTC.

In this sample, this clone turned up a few times. The junction does not match germline at one end; this may be a read error. This chain links TRBV4-1 with TRBJ1-5, with 7 bases that match TRBD1. Germline V gene data show CDR1 as MGHRA and CDR2 as YSYEKL. This CDR3 is 15 amino acids long. CDR3: CASSPRQGPNQPQHF. The CDR3, as DNA: TGTGCCAGCAGCCCTAGACAGGGCCCCAATCAGCCCCAGCATTTT.

The V call is TRBV28, the J call TRBJ2-2, with D perhaps TRBD1 (7 bases). Germline assignment: CDR1 MDHEN and CDR2 SYDVKM. The CDR3 contains 17 residues. The V end was cut by 3 bases, the J end by 6 bases, with 20 bases between. DNA of the CDR3: TGTGCCAGCAGTTTCCCCACGACAGGGAGGATCGCCGGGGAGCTGTTTTTT. Its protein product is CASSFPTTGRIAGELFF.

The DNA of the CDR3 is TGTGCCAGCAGCAACGGGGGCTATAATTCACCCCTCCACTTT. This encodes CASSNGGYNSPLHF. The chain recombines TRBV9 with TRBJ1-6; possibly TRBD1 for D (5 bases). Germline-derived CDR1 and CDR2 are SGDLS and YYNGEE. This CDR3 has 14 residues. V lost 4 bases and J lost 3, with 8 bases in between.

Judged by abundance, this clone is medium-sized. V gene TRBV7-9 combines with J gene TRBJ1-2, with 10 bases fitting TRBD1. J gave up 6 bases and V 5 bases, and 6 bases lay outside the gene matches. The germline gives CDR1 SEHNR, CDR2 FQNEAQ (reference sequence). The CDR3 loop spans 14 amino acids. The CDR3 DNA follows: TGTGCCAGCAGCGAGACAGGGGGCGCGGATGGCTACACCTTC. This translates into CASSETGGADGYTF.

This chain joins TRBV4-1 and TRBJ2-3, with a possible D match to TRBD1 (6 bases). V gave up 0 bases and J gave up 8 bases, with 12 bases separating them. The CDR3 has 14 residues. Germline loops: CDR1 MGHRA, CDR2 YSYEKL. The CDR3 region is CASSQESGAVTQYF. The CDR3 nucleotides read TGCGCCAGCAGCCAAGAATCAGGGGCGGTTACGCAGTATTTT.

The V and J genes are TRBV5-1 and TRBJ2-3, with D maybe TRBD1 (6 bases). The CDR3 sequence is 14 residues long. Germline lookup yields CDR1 SGHRS and CDR2 YFSETQ. V was pared by 5 bases and J by 4 bases, with 14 bases between. The CDR3 DNA follows: TGCGCCAGCAGGGTGGGGGCGGGCGCAGATACGCAGTATTTT. Its translation: CASRVGAGADTQYF.

The genes are TRBV7-2 and TRBJ1-3; 8 positions agree with TRBD1. Trimming at V came to 5 bases and at J to 14 bases, leaving 5 bases not matched to a gene. The CDR3 consists of 11 residues. Germline assignment: CDR1 SGHTA and CDR2 FQGNSA. This chain's CDR3 is CASSRGQGLYF. In DNA form, the CDR3 reads TGTGCCAGCAGCCGAGGACAGGGCTTATATTTT.